This T cell receptor beta chain was retrieved from a study of blood T cell repertoires in COVID-19. Background on the study: Samples came from the United States, Italy and Spain, spanning acute and convalescent COVID-19.

Per the study methods: Amplification from reference gene primers served as the basis for estimated nucleated cell counts. Profiled with immunoSEQ multiplex PCR; TCRdb holds only in-frame clones, not every one. D and trimming were read from the DNA, whereas the V and J calls and clone size are those reported in that table. Here the sample spans a few hundred thousand clones, 70% to 90% being singletons. Trimming removed 5 bases from V and 3 bases from J; junction bases left unmatched: 7. The V gene's germline CDR1 is SGHTA and CDR2 FQGNSA. The CDR3 is 14 residues long. The receptor was isolated from a woman aged 45 to 65 with acute COVID-19. The J gene is TRBJ2-7, the V gene TRBV7-2, with 7 bases matching TRBD1. Input material: PBMCs or T cells enriched from blood (not recorded which). The CDR3 loop is CASSQTTGYYEQYF. Here the CDR3 DNA reads TGTGCCAGCAGCCAAACGACAGGGTACTACGAGCAGTACTTC.